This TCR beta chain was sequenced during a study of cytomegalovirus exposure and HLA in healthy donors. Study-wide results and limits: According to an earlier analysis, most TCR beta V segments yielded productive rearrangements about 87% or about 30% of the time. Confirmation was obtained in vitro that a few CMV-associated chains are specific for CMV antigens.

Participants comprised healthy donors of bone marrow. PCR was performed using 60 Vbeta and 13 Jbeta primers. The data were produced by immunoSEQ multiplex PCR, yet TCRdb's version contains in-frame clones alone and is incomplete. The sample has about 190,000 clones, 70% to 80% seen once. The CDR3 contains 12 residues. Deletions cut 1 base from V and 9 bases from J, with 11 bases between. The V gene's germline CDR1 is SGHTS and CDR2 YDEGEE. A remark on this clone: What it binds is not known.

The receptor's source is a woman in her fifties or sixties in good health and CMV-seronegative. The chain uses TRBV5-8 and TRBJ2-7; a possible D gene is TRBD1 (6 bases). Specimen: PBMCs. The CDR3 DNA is TGTGCCAGCAGCTTGACAGGGTTCGGGCAGTACTTC. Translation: CASSLTGFGQYF.